The T cell receptor beta chain under discussion was sequenced for a study of human T cells and chemical hapten exposure. About the study: The cohort included alopecia areata under or over 50% scalp, totalis and universalis. Points from the study as a whole: Expanded TCRs were compared with controls, and the expanded TCRs formed significantly more large CDR3 similarity clusters.

Via MiXCR, TCRdb re-called the RACE reads, giving one row per CDR3 protein. The table has 96,000 or so distinct CDR3 sequences, about 9% seen once. Time point denoted: patch test 2, 6 weeks after DPC sensitization. Stated treatment: therapeutic diphenylcyclopropenone sensitization with weekly scalp DPC. With respect to this clonotype: Its antigen remains unidentified.

The CDR3 has 18 amino acids. The ends were cut back, 9 bases at V and 3 bases at J, with 30 bases in the middle. From germline, CDR1 is LNHDA and CDR2 SQIVND (reference sequence). The sample in question was whole blood, obtained in connection with sensitization to the hapten diphenylcyclopropenone (DPC). This sequence joins TRBV19 and TRBJ2-7; D possibly corresponds to TRBD1 (6 bases). The clonotype was recovered from a middle-aged woman with alopecia areata. Some clones in this sample may be carry-over from other donors' samples. The CDR3 DNA follows: TGTGCCAGACCTCCTTTTGGGACACCCTATCGGTCCTACTACGAGCAGTACTTC. Translation gives CARPPFGTPYRSYYEQYF.